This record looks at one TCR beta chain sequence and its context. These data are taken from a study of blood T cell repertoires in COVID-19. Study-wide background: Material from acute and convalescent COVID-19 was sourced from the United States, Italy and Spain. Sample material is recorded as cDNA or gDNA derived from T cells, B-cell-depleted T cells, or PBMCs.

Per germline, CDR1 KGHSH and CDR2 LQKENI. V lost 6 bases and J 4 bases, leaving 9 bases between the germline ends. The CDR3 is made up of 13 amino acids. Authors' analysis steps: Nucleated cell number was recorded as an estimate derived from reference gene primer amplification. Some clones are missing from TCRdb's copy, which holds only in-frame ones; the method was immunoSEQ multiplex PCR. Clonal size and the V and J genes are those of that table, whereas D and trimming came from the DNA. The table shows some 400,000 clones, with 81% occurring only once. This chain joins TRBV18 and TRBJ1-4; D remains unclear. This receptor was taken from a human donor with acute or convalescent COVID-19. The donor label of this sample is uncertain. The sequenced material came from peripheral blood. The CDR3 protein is CASSGNHNEKLFF. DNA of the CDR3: TGTGCCAGCTCCGGTAATCATAATGAAAAACTGTTTTTT.